The 5 T cell receptor beta chains presented below share a single source sample, sequenced in a study of cytomegalovirus exposure and HLA in healthy donors. TCRdb's copy holds only in-frame clones and misses some; the assay was immunoSEQ multiplex PCR. The repertoire holds roughly 73,000 clones, with 85% to 95% as singletons. Source material: PBMCs. All receptors come from a man younger than 30 in good health and CMV-seronegative.

This rearrangement joins TRBV10-1 to TRBJ2-7; 8 nucleotides align to TRBD1. Germline CDR1 reads WNHNN; CDR2 reads SYGVQD (reference sequence). The CDR3 length is 15 residues. The junction had 9 bases not matched to a gene; V was cut back by 3 bases and J by 5 bases. The CDR3 sequence: CASSEGWTGLNEQYF. The CDR3 DNA reads TGCGCCAGCAGTGAAGGGTGGACAGGGCTCAACGAGCAGTACTTC.

This clone was counted a single time. V usage is TRBV28 and J usage is TRBJ1-4; D unclear. CDR3 length: 16 amino acids. V dropped 0 bases and J dropped 4 bases, with 12 bases sitting between them. CDR1 is MDHEN and CDR2 is SYDVKM in the germline V gene. The DNA of the CDR3 is TGTGCCAGCAGTTTATGGTACAACGGGAATAATGAAAAACTGTTTTTT. Encoded protein: CASSLWYNGNNEKLFF.

The chain joins TRBV19 to TRBJ2-5, with 10 bases that match TRBD1. The V gene end was trimmed by 10 bases and the J gene end by 4 bases; junction bases not matched to a gene: 9. The germline CDR1 and CDR2 sequences are LNHDA and SQIVND (reference sequence). The CDR3 runs 14 residues. The DNA of the CDR3 is TGTGCCACCCCCGACAGGGGGCCGGTAGAGACCCAGTACTTC. Translation: CATPDRGPVETQYF.

The V call is TRBV9, the J call TRBJ2-7; D is unresolved. Germline V gene data show CDR1 as SGDLS and CDR2 as YYNGEE. V was pared by 4 bases and J by 0 bases, with 11 bases between. The CDR3 runs to 14 residues. CDR3 amino acids: CASSLGVYSYEQYF. The CDR3 DNA follows: TGTGCCAGCAGCCTAGGCGTCTACTCCTACGAGCAGTACTTC.

The V call is TRBV7-2, the J call TRBJ1-6; D possibly corresponds to TRBD1 (5 bases). Germline V gene lookup returns CDR1 SGHTA and CDR2 FQGNSA. V was pared by 5 bases and J by 10 bases, with 6 bases between. The CDR3 runs 11 residues. This chain's CDR3 is CASSRGSPLHF. DNA of the CDR3: TGTGCCAGCAGCCGGGGGTCACCCCTCCACTTT.